The rows below give T cell receptor beta chains drawn from one sample of a study of shared clonotypes between healthy human individuals. Profiling relied on immunoSEQ multiplex PCR, and the TCRdb table lists in-frame clones only, not all of them. Of 1.5 million to 2.5 million clones detected, about 95% appear once; the ten largest clones hold 1% to 1.5%. Sequenced input: naive CD8+ T cells sorted from blood. The receptor source for this set is a young man in good health. Each CDR3 is given without its conserved first and last residue.

V gene: TRBV11-2
J gene: TRBJ1-1
CDR3 protein: ASSFATGGNRDTEAF

V gene: TRBV6-6
J gene: TRBJ2-7
CDR3 protein: ASSVTGGLAGDEQY

V gene: TRBV27
J gene: TRBJ2-7
CDR3 protein: ASSFGQGSYEQY

V gene: TRBV30
J gene: TRBJ2-5
CDR3 protein: AWSVWVGETQY

V gene: TRBV2
J gene: TRBJ2-1
CDR3 protein: ASSNRDNEQF

V gene: TRBV7-9
J gene: TRBJ1-2
CDR3 protein: ASSPPGSSYIYGYT

V gene: TRBV9
J gene: TRBJ2-5
CDR3 protein: ASSEEGGPQTQY

V gene: TRBV11-2
J gene: TRBJ2-1
CDR3 protein: ASSLDGLANEQF

V gene: TRBV5-1
J gene: TRBJ1-1
CDR3 protein: ASSLAGRDTEAF

V gene: TRBV9
J gene: TRBJ2-3
CDR3 protein: ASSGQGAGDTQY

V gene: TRBV19
J gene: TRBJ2-2
CDR3 protein: ASSILSTGELF